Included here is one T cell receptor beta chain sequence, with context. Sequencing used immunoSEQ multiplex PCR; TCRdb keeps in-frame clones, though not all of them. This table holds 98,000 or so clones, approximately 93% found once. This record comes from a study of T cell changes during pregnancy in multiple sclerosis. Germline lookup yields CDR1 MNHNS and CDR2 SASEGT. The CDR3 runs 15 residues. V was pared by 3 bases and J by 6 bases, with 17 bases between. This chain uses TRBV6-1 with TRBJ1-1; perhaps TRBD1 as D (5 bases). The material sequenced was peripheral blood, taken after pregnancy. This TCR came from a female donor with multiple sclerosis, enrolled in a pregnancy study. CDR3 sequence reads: CASSEALWTQAEAFF. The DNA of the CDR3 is TGTGCCAGCAGTGAGGCCCTTTGGACACAGGCTGAAGCTTTCTTT.